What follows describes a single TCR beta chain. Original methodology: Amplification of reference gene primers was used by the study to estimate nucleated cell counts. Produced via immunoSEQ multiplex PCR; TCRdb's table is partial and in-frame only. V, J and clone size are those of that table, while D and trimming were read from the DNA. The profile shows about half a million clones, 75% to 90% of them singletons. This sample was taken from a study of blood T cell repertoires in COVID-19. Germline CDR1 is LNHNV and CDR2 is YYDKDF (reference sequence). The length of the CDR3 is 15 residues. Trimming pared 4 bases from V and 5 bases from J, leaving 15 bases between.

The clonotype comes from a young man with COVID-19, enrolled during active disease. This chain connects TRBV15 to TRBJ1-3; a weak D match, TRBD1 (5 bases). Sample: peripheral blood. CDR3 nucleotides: TGTGCCACCAGCAAGGTAGTGACAGCCCGAAACACCATATATTTT. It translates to CATSKVVTARNTIYF.